The 9 T cell receptor beta chains below all came from one sample that was sequenced in a study of CD8 T cells in Susac syndrome (dated by TCRdb to about 2019). Library prep was done by the immunoSEQ multiplex PCR assay. RNA was extracted using the RNeasy kit, and roughly 0.5 to 1 microgram was reverse transcribed with random hexamers. TCRdb handled the public reads itself, with Q25 trimming in fastp and clone calling in MiXCR, and kept productive beta chains. Each CDR3 protein gets just one entry, which takes the most common genes and DNA from the rows behind it. Across this sample there are approximately 80,000 distinct CDR3 sequences, with less than 95% seen only once. The ten largest clones capture about 0.47% of the sample. The sequencing input was CD8+ T cells from PBMCs. The receptor set was obtained from a human donor with Susac syndrome.

The genes are TRBV4-3 and TRBJ2-6; 7 bases are a match to TRBD1. V lost 0 bases to trimming and J lost 2 bases; unmatched junction nucleotides: 1. In germline, CDR1 is LGHNA, CDR2 YSLEER. The CDR3 runs 16 residues. CDR3 region: CASSQDRGTGANVLTF. In nucleotides, the CDR3 is TGCGCCAGCAGCCAAGACAGGGGGACTGGGGCCAACGTCCTGACTTTC.

The genes are TRBV11-2 and TRBJ2-7; D not certain. The ends were cut back, 1 base at V and 7 bases at J, with 5 bases in the middle. CDR1 and CDR2 from the germline V gene are SGHAT and FQNNGV. The CDR3 is made up of 11 amino acids. CDR3 sequence (DNA): TGTGCCAGCAGCTTAGGGTTAGAGCAGTACTTC. This codes for CASSLGLEQYF.

This clonotype occurred once. The chain couples TRBV2 to TRBJ2-3; TRBD1 might be the D (5 bases). The germline V gene encodes CDR1 SNHLY and CDR2 FYNNEI. Deletions cut 7 bases from V and 0 bases from J, with 8 bases between. This CDR3 is built from 13 residues. In DNA form, the CDR3 reads TGTGCCAGCAATGGGGCCAGCACAGATACGCAGTATTTT. Residues: CASNGASTDTQYF.

The J gene is TRBJ1-1, the V gene TRBV9, with D maybe TRBD1 (6 bases). There are 16 residues in the CDR3. From germline, CDR1 is SGDLS and CDR2 YYNGEE. The V and J ends lost 2 bases and 10 bases respectively, with 24 bases between them. CDR3 sequence (DNA): TGTGCCAGCAGCGTCGGGTTAGGGGACAACTCGAAGGTAGCTTTCTTT. It codes for CASSVGLGDNSKVAFF.

This chain connects TRBV9 to TRBJ2-3; tentatively, D is TRBD2 (6 bases). The CDR3 is made up of 15 amino acids. Germline V gene data show CDR1 as SGDLS and CDR2 as YYNGEE. Deletions cut 0 bases from V and 2 bases from J, with 10 bases between. This chain's CDR3 is CASSVVRDFTDTQYF. In nucleotides, the CDR3 is TGTGCCAGCAGCGTAGTTCGGGACTTCACAGATACGCAGTATTTT.

The DNA for the CDR3 is TGCAGTGCTGACACCGGGACACGGACTACAGATACGCAGTATTTT. This gives the protein CSADTGTRTTDTQYF. The chain is built from TRBV20-1 and TRBJ2-3, with D possibly being TRBD1 (6 bases). CDR1 and CDR2 (germline): DFQATT, SNEGSKA (reference sequence). The CDR3 length is 15 residues. Trimming pared 5 bases from V and 3 bases from J, leaving 18 bases between.

This sequence joins TRBV7-9 and TRBJ2-7; 9 bases line up with TRBD2. Germline lookup yields CDR1 SEHNR and CDR2 FQNEAQ (reference sequence). The CDR3 contains 17 residues. Trimming removed 2 bases from V and 3 bases from J; junction bases left unmatched: 11. The CDR3 sequence is CASSLSALASGNYEQYF. The CDR3 nucleotides are TGTGCCAGCAGCTTAAGCGCTCTGGCTAGCGGGAACTACGAGCAGTACTTC.

The genes are TRBV27 and TRBJ2-1, with TRBD2 matching 7 bases. The CDR3 consists of 15 residues. After removal of 10 bases from V and 7 bases from J, the junction contained 16 bases not matched to a gene. The V gene's germline CDR1 is MNHEY and CDR2 SMNVEV (reference sequence). CDR3: CATGGNGGGSNEQFF. The CDR3 nucleotides read TGTGCCACCGGGGGGAATGGGGGGGGAAGTAATGAGCAGTTCTTC.

This clonotype has only a few counts. This chain links TRBV4-1 with TRBJ2-5, with 10 bases fitting TRBD2. CDR3 length equals 15 residues. Germline lookup yields CDR1 MGHRA and CDR2 YSYEKL. The V segment lost 1 base and the J segment 4 bases; nucleotides outside the gene matches: 3. CDR3 nucleotides: TGCGCCAGCAGCCAAGTGATAGCGGGGGGAGAGACCCAGTACTTC. It specifies CASSQVIAGGETQYF.